The clone carrying this T cell receptor (beta chain) has just a few counts. Its antigen is as yet unknown. Treatment given: roughly 18 received Ad26.COV2.S at low or high dose, single or two shots; roughly 5 received placebo; per-sample allocation not given. Specimens were obtained on day 63 following the first vaccine or placebo injection. This specimen belongs to a study of Ad26.COV2.S vaccination and SARS-CoV-2 variants. Study details: Sample donor was a member of the COV1001 Ad26.COV2.S trial arm. Each vaccinee took Ad26.COV2.S intramuscularly, once or twice 56 days apart. Study-level points and caveats: Assessments of TCR breadth and depth may have underestimated the total T cell responses.

Trimming stripped 6 bases from V and 10 bases from J, with 13 bases between. Germline values: CDR1 SGHTA, CDR2 FQGNSA. This CDR3 contains 13 residues. Clones were read by immunoSEQ multiplex PCR, and TCRdb kept only the in-frame ones, dropping some. Altogether roughly 380,000 clones are present, around nine tenths being singletons, with the ten largest covering 3.6%. The rearrangement uses TRBV7-2 and TRBJ1-6, with D maybe TRBD1 (6 bases). The input for sequencing was peripheral blood, taken in a trial of Ad26.COV2.S vaccine versus placebo. The TCR comes from a person between 18 and 65 years old who received the Ad26.COV2.S COVID-19 vaccine or a placebo. In DNA, the CDR3 is TGTGCCAGCAGTGAGGGGGTTTTGTCACCCCTCCACTTT. This codes for CASSEGVLSPLHF.